This T cell receptor (beta chain) emerged from a study of blood T cells in healthy people across ages. This CDR3 region has 13 residues. Germline values: CDR1 DFQATT, CDR2 SNEGSKA (reference sequence). Primers used in a second PCR of about 6 to 11 cycles were a sample-barcoded 5' primer and a J-beta primer mix. MiXCR, applied by TCRdb to the 5' RACE reads, yields one record per CDR3 protein. This sample has nearly 800,000 distinct CDR3 sequences, with around a quarter found just once. The same sample was also used in a study of T cells of mothers and their children. That source notes: Thymic selection shapes TCR recombination output similarly in related and unrelated pairs.

Sequenced: blood. V gene TRBV20-1 combines with J gene TRBJ2-5; D unclear. The J call is uncertain, as TRBJ2-1 better fits the DNA end. This clonotype was obtained from a boy between 10 and 17 years old in good health. The CDR3 DNA sequence: TGCAGCGCCGCACTACAAAGCTTCGATGAGCAGTTCTTC. As protein: CSAALQSFDEQFF.